This TCR beta chain was sequenced in a study of human T cells and chemical hapten exposure. This clonotype showed up just a few times. Documented time point: patch test 3, about 24 weeks after DPC sensitization. Treatment of the sample: therapeutic diphenylcyclopropenone sensitization with weekly scalp DPC. TCRdb independently ran MiXCR on the RACE reads; one entry per CDR3 protein. The sample lists some 89,000 distinct CDR3 sequences, less than 35% occurring once. From germline, CDR1 is MDHEN and CDR2 SYDVKM. Trimming took off 3 bases at V and 5 bases at J, with 7 bases between the two ends. CDR3 size: 12 residues.

This TCR derives from a man in his forties or fifties with alopecia areata. Some clones in this sample may be carry-over from other donors' samples. The input for sequencing was whole blood, taken in connection with sensitization to the hapten diphenylcyclopropenone (DPC). The chain links TRBV28 to TRBJ1-1; D gene uncertain. CDR3 nucleotide sequence: TGTGCCAGCAGTTTTGGAGTGACTGAAGCTTTCTTT. Protein sequence: CASSFGVTEAFF. Variable domain in full (rest from reference TRBV28 and TRBJ1-1): DVKVTQSSRYLVKRTGEKVFLECVQDMDHENMFWYRQDPGLGLRLIYFSYDVKMKEKGDIPEGYSVSREKKERFSLILESASTNQTSMYLCASSFGVTEAFFGQGTRLTVV.